A selection of T cell receptor beta chains follows, all from one sample in a study of blood T cell repertoires in COVID-19. Produced via immunoSEQ multiplex PCR; TCRdb's table is partial and in-frame only. Here the sample spans about 670,000 clones, around 90% being singletons. Sequences were obtained from peripheral blood. The source of these receptors is a woman under 30 with acute or convalescent COVID-19. Each CDR3 is given with its conserved first and last residue. Each record gives: J gene, clone size, D gene, CDR3 length, V gene, CDR3 protein, CDR3 DNA. The D gene is left open where the match is weak. Size is omitted from some rows. Given values are once, few, many or a class for expanded clones.

J: TRBJ2-1; size: .; D: .; length: 14; V: TRBV28; CDR3: CASSSPGGLNEQFF; DNA: TGTGCCAGCAGTTCCCCCGGGGGTCTCAATGAGCAGTTCTTC
J: TRBJ1-1; size: .; D: TRBD1; length: 17; V: TRBV19; CDR3: CASSSRQGALMNTEAFF; DNA: TGTGCCAGTAGTTCCCGACAGGGGGCCCTAATGAACACTGAAGCTTTCTTT
J: TRBJ1-6; size: .; D: .; length: 17; V: TRBV6-2/TRBV6-3; CDR3: CASSSKDSFSYNSPLHF; DNA: TGTGCCAGCAGTTCTAAGGACAGTTTCTCCTATAATTCACCCCTCCACTTT
J: TRBJ1-5; size: .; D: TRBD1; length: 13; V: TRBV3-1/TRBV3-2; CDR3: CASSQDRGQPQHF; DNA: TGTGCCAGCAGCCAAGACAGGGGGCAGCCCCAGCATTTT
J: TRBJ1-2; size: .; D: .; length: 18; V: TRBV11-2; CDR3: CASTSPRGTAGTHYGYTF; DNA: TGTGCCAGCACCTCCCCCCGGGGCACCGCCGGGACACACTATGGCTACACCTTC
J: TRBJ1-1; size: once; D: .; length: 14; V: TRBV21-1; CDR3: CASSKEKGDTEAFF; DNA: TGTGCCAGCAGCAAAGAAAAGGGAGACACTGAAGCTTTCTTT
J: TRBJ1-2; size: .; D: .; length: 13; V: TRBV9; CDR3: CASSARGNYGYTF; DNA: TGTGCCAGCAGCGCCAGGGGAAACTATGGCTACACCTTC
J: TRBJ2-5; size: .; D: .; length: 12; V: TRBV29-1; CDR3: CSVGAYKETQYF; DNA: TGCAGCGTTGGGGCTTACAAAGAGACCCAGTACTTC
J: TRBJ2-1; size: .; D: .; length: 14; V: TRBV11-3; CDR3: CASSLGPSYNEQFF; DNA: TGTGCCAGCTCCCTAGGCCCCTCCTACAATGAGCAGTTCTTC
J: TRBJ1-6; size: .; D: TRBD1; length: 14; V: TRBV10-3; CDR3: CAISKTGASGSLHF; DNA: TGTGCCATCAGTAAGACAGGGGCTAGCGGATCCCTCCACTTT
J: TRBJ2-5; size: .; D: TRBD2; length: 18; V: TRBV3-1/TRBV3-2; CDR3: CASSQRTSGAYTQETQYF; DNA: TGTGCCAGCAGCCAGCGGACTAGCGGGGCCTATACCCAAGAGACCCAGTACTTC
J: TRBJ1-3; size: .; D: .; length: 13; V: TRBV19; CDR3: CASSSGPGNTIYF; DNA: TGTGCGAGTAGTTCAGGGCCTGGAAACACCATATATTTT
J: TRBJ1-1; size: .; D: .; length: 15; V: TRBV6-5; CDR3: CASSYSGEGSGRAFF; DNA: TGTGCCAGCAGTTACTCGGGTGAGGGTTCTGGACGAGCTTTCTTT
J: TRBJ1-1; size: .; D: .; length: 13; V: TRBV7-9; CDR3: CASSSDGRTEAFF; DNA: TGTGCCAGCAGCTCGGACGGGAGGACTGAAGCTTTCTTT
J: TRBJ2-5; size: .; D: .; length: 15; V: TRBV15; CDR3: CATSRGGGAEETQYF; DNA: TGTGCCACCAGCAGAGGTGGGGGGGCCGAGGAGACCCAGTACTTC
J: TRBJ2-7; size: once; D: TRBD1; length: 15; V: TRBV7-6; CDR3: CASSLRTGGAHEQYF; DNA: TGTGCCAGCAGCTTAAGGACAGGGGGAGCCCACGAGCAGTACTTC
J: TRBJ1-2; size: .; D: .; length: 18; V: TRBV4-1; CDR3: CASSQDYPAGDIGYGYTF; DNA: TGCGCCAGCAGCCAAGATTACCCCGCAGGGGATATTGGCTATGGCTACACCTTC
J: TRBJ2-7; size: .; D: TRBD2; length: 15; V: TRBV27; CDR3: CASSLSSGGSYEQYF; DNA: TGTGCCAGCAGTCTATCTAGCGGGGGTTCCTACGAGCAGTACTTC
J: TRBJ1-4; size: .; D: .; length: 14; V: TRBV9; CDR3: CASSVNPGGEKLFF; DNA: TGTGCCAGCAGCGTGAATCCGGGAGGGGAAAAACTGTTTTTT
J: TRBJ1-1; size: .; D: .; length: 13; V: TRBV28; CDR3: CAGRGGLNTEAFF; DNA: TGTGCCGGCAGGGGAGGGCTGAACACTGAAGCTTTCTTT
J: TRBJ1-2; size: .; D: .; length: 16; V: TRBV3-1/TRBV3-2; CDR3: CASSQDRGLSHYGYTF; DNA: TGTGCCAGCAGCCAAGATAGGGGCCTGTCCCACTATGGCTACACCTTC
J: TRBJ2-2; size: few; D: TRBD1; length: 14; V: TRBV6-4; CDR3: CASSGTGGTGELFF; DNA: TGTGCCAGCAGTGGGACAGGGGGCACCGGGGAGCTGTTTTTT
J: TRBJ2-2; size: .; D: TRBD2; length: 14; V: TRBV6-5; CDR3: CASGGLATTGELFF; DNA: TGTGCCAGCGGGGGACTAGCGACCACCGGGGAGCTGTTTTTT
J: TRBJ2-3; size: .; D: TRBD2; length: 15; V: TRBV10-3; CDR3: CAITASGGDTSPQYF; DNA: TGTGCCATCACGGCTAGCGGGGGAGACACAAGTCCGCAGTATTTT
J: TRBJ2-6; size: .; D: TRBD1; length: 16; V: TRBV4-3; CDR3: CASSSQGAGGANVLTF; DNA: TGCGCCAGCAGCTCACAGGGGGCGGGTGGGGCCAACGTCCTGACTTTC
J: TRBJ2-1; size: .; D: TRBD1; length: 12; V: TRBV6-2/TRBV6-3; CDR3: CASSTGGSEQFF; DNA: TGTGCCAGCAGCACAGGGGGGAGTGAGCAGTTCTTC
J: TRBJ1-2; size: .; D: .; length: 14; V: TRBV6-5; CDR3: CASSPGPDYNGYTF; DNA: TGTGCCAGCAGTCCAGGACCCGACTATAATGGCTACACCTTC
J: TRBJ1-6; size: .; D: TRBD1; length: 15; V: TRBV6-4; CDR3: CASSRTGDNNSPLHF; DNA: TGTGCCAGCAGCAGAACAGGGGATAATAATTCACCCCTCCACTTT
J: TRBJ2-7; size: .; D: TRBD2; length: 12; V: TRBV6-5; CDR3: CASSLGGREQYF; DNA: TGTGCCAGCAGTTTGGGGGGGAGGGAGCAGTACTTC
J: TRBJ1-5; size: .; D: TRBD1; length: 20; V: TRBV6-1; CDR3: CASSEAGDRGPKRLYQPQHF; DNA: TGTGCCAGCAGTGAAGCAGGGGACAGGGGTCCAAAAAGACTTTATCAGCCCCAGCATTTT
J: TRBJ2-1; size: .; D: .; length: 14; V: TRBV7-9; CDR3: CASSPRTITNEQFF; DNA: TGTGCCAGCAGCCCGCGGACTATAACCAATGAGCAGTTCTTC
J: TRBJ1-1; size: .; D: .; length: 13; V: TRBV25-1; CDR3: CASSQGVNTEAFF; DNA: TGTGCCAGCTCACAGGGAGTGAACACTGAAGCTTTCTTT
J: TRBJ2-1; size: .; D: TRBD2; length: 17; V: TRBV24-1; CDR3: CATSDLTSGGSYNEQFF; DNA: TGTGCCACCAGTGATTTAACTAGCGGGGGTTCCTACAATGAGCAGTTCTTC
J: TRBJ1-1; size: .; D: .; length: 18; V: TRBV3-1/TRBV3-2; CDR3: CASSQDSVFGRARTEAFF; DNA: TGTGCCAGCAGCCAAGATTCGGTATTTGGCAGGGCGAGGACTGAAGCTTTCTTT
J: TRBJ2-2; size: once; D: .; length: 15; V: TRBV5-4; CDR3: CASSLDSRNTGELFF; DNA: TGTGCCAGCAGCTTGGACAGTAGAAACACCGGGGAGCTGTTTTTT
J: TRBJ2-7; size: .; D: TRBD2; length: 14; V: TRBV13; CDR3: CASSHPGGRYEQYF; DNA: TGTGCCAGCAGCCACCCGGGAGGTCGGTACGAGCAGTACTTC
J: TRBJ1-6; size: .; D: TRBD1; length: 15; V: TRBV10-3; CDR3: CAAMGPGQGARSLHF; DNA: TGTGCCGCCATGGGCCCGGGACAGGGGGCGAGATCCCTCCACTTT
J: TRBJ2-1; size: .; D: .; length: 17; V: TRBV11-2; CDR3: CASSLVPSGLTYNEQFF; DNA: TGTGCCAGCAGCTTGGTCCCGTCGGGTCTAACATACAATGAGCAGTTCTTC
J: TRBJ1-2; size: .; D: .; length: 13; V: TRBV15; CDR3: CATSRTQGSSYTF; DNA: TGTGCCACCAGCAGAACCCAAGGGAGTAGCTACACCTTC